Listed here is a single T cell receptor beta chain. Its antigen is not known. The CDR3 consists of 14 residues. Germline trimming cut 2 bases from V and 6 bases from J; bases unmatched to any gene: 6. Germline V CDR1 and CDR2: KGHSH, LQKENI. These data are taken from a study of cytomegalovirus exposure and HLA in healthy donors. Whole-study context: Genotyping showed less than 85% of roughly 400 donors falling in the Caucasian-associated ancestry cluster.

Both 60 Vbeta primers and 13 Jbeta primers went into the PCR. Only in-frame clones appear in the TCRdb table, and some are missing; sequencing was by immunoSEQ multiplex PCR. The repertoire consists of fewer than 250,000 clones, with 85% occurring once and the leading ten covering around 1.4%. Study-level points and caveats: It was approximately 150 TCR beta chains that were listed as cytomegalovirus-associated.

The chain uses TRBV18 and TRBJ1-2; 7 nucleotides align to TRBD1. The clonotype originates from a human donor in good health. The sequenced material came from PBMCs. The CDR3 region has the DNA TGTGCCAGCTCACCAGAGGCCCAGGGGGATGGCTACACCTTC. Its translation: CASSPEAQGDGYTF.